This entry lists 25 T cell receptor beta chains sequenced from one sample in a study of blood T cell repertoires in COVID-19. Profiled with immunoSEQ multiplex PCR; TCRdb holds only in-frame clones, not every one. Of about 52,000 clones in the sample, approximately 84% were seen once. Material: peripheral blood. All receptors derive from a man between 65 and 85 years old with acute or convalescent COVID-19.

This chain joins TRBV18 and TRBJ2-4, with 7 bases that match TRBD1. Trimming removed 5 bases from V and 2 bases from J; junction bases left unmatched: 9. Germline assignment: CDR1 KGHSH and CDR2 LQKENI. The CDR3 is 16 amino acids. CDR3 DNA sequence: TGTGCCAGCTCAAGACAGGGTGGAAGGACCAAAAACATTCAGTACTTC. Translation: CASSRQGGRTKNIQYF.

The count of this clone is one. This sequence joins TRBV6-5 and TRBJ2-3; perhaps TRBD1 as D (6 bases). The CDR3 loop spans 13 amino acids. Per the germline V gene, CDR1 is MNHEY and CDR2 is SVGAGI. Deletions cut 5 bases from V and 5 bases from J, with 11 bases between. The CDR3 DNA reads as TGTGCCAGCAGTACAGGGATTTTAGATACGCAGTATTTT. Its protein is CASSTGILDTQYF.

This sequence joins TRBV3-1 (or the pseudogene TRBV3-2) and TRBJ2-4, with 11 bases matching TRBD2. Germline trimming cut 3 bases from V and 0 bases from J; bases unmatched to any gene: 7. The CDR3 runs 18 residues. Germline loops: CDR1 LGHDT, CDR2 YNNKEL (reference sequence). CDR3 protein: CASSQNPLAGVAKNIQYF. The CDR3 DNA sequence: TGTGCCAGCAGCCAGAACCCACTAGCGGGGGTAGCCAAAAACATTCAGTACTTC.

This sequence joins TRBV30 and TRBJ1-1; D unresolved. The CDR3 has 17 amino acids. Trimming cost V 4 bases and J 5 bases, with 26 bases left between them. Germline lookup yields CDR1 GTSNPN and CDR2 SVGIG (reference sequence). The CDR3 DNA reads TGTGCCTGGACCTCCCGGTTGGAGGATAGGAAAAAAACTGAAGCTTTCTTT. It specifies CAWTSRLEDRKKTEAFF. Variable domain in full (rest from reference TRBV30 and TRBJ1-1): SQTIHQWPATLVQPVGSPLSLECTVEGTSNPNLYWYRQAAGRGLQLLFYSVGIGQISSEVPQNLSASRPQDRQFILSSKKLLLSDSGFYLCAWTSRLEDRKKTEAFFGQGTRLTVV.

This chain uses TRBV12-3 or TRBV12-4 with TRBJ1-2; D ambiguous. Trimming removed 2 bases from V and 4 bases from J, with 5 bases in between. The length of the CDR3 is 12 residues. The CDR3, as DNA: TGTGCCAGCAGTTTAAGGAGCTATGGCTACACCTTC. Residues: CASSLRSYGYTF.

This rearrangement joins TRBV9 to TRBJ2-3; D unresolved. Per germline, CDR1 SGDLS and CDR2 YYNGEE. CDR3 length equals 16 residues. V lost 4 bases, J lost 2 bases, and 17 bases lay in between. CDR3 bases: TGTGCCAGCAGCCCCCCTTACTCCGAATTCACAGATACGCAGTATTTT. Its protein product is CASSPPYSEFTDTQYF.

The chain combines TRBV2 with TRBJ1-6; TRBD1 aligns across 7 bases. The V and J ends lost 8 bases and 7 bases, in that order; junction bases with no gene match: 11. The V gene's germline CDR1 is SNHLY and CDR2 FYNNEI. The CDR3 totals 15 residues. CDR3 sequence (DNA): TGTGCCAGCGTCGTACAGGGGACGCAAAATTCACCCCTCCACTTT. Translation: CASVVQGTQNSPLHF.

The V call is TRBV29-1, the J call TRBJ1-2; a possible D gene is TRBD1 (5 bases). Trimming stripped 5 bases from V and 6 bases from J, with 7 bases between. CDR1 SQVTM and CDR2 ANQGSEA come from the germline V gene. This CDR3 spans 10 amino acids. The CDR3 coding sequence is TGCAGCGTTTTCAGGGATGGCTACACCTTC. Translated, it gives CSVFRDGYTF. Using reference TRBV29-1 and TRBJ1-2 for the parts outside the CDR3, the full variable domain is SAVISQKPSRDICQRGTSLTIQCQVDSQVTMMFWYRQQPGQSLTLIATANQGSEATYESGFVIDKFPISRPNLTFSTLTVSNMSPEDSSIYLCSVFRDGYTFGSGTRLTVV.

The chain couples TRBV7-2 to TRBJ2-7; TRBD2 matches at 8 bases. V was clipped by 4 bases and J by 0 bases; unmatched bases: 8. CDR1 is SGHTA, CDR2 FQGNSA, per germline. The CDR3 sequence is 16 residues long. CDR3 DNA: TGTGCCAGCAGCTCACCCGAGCGGGGGAGCTCCTACGAGCAGTACTTC. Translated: CASSSPERGSSYEQYF.

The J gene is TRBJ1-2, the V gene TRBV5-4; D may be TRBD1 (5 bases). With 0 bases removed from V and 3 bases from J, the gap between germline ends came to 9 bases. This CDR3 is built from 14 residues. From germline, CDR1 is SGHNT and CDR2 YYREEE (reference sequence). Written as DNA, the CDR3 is TGTGCCAGCAGCTTGGCGGGGGTCGACTATGGCTACACCTTC. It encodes CASSLAGVDYGYTF.

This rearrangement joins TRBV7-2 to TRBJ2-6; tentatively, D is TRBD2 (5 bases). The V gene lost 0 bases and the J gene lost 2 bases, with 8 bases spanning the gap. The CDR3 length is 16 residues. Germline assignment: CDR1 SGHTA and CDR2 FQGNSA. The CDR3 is CASSLAPEAGANVLTF. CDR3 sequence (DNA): TGTGCCAGCAGCTTAGCGCCGGAGGCTGGGGCCAACGTCCTGACTTTC.

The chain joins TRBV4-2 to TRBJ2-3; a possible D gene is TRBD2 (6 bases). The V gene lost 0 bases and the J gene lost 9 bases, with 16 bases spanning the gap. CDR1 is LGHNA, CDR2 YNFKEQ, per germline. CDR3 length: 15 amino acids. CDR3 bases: TGTGCCAGCAGCCAAGATAGCGGCAGGATCCCCACGCAGTATTTT. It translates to CASSQDSGRIPTQYF.

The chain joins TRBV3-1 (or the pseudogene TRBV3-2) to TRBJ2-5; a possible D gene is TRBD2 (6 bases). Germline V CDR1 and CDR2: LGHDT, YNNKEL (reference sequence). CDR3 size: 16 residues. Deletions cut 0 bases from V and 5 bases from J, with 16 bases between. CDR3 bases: TGTGCCAGCAGCCAAGATTATCAGAGGGCGGGGGAGACCCAGTACTTC. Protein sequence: CASSQDYQRAGETQYF.

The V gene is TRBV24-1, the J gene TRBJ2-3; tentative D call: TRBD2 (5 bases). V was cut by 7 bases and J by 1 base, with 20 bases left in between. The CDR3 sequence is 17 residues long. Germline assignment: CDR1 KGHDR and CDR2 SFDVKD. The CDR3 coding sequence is TGTGCCACCAGCGAACCCCGGGGAAGGGCCCGCACAGATACGCAGTATTTT. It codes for CATSEPRGRARTDTQYF.

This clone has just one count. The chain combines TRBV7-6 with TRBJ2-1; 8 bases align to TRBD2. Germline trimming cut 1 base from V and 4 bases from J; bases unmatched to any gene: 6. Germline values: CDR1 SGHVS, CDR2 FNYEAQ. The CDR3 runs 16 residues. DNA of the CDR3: TGTGCCAGCAGCTTAGAGGATAGCGGGATTTACAATGAGCAGTTCTTC. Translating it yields CASSLEDSGIYNEQFF.

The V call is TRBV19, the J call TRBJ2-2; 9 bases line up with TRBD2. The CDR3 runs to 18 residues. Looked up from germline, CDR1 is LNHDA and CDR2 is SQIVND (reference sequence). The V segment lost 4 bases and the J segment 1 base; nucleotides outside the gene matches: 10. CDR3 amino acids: CASSKGLAKDLNTGELFF. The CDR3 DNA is TGTGCCAGTAGTAAAGGACTAGCGAAGGATTTGAACACCGGGGAGCTGTTTTTT.

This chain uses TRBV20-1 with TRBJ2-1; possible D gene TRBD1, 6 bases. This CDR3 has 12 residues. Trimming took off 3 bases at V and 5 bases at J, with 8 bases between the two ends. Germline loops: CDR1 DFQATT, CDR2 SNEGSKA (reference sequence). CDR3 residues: CSASYRDNEQFF. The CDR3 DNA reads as TGCAGTGCTAGTTACAGGGACAATGAGCAGTTCTTC.

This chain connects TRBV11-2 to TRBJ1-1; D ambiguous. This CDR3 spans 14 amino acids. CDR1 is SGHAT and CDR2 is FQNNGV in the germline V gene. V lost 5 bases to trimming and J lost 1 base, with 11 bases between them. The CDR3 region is CASSPVRGNTEAFF. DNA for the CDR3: TGTGCCAGCAGCCCAGTCCGGGGGAACACTGAAGCTTTCTTT. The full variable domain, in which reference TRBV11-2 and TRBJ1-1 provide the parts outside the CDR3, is EAGVAQSPRYKIIEKRQSVAFWCNPISGHATLYWYQQILGQGPKLLIQFQNNGVVDDSQLPKDRFSAERLKGVDSTLKIQPAKLEDSAVYLCASSPVRGNTEAFFGQGTRLTVV.

DNA of the CDR3: TGTGCCAGCCCGAGGACAGGGGAGTCCACTGAAGCTTTCTTT. Amino acids: CASPRTGESTEAFF. The chain combines TRBV6-5 with TRBJ1-1; 9 nucleotides agree with TRBD1. CDR3 length: 14 residues. J lost 4 bases, V lost 8 bases, and 8 bases had no gene match. Per germline, CDR1 MNHEY and CDR2 SVGAGI.

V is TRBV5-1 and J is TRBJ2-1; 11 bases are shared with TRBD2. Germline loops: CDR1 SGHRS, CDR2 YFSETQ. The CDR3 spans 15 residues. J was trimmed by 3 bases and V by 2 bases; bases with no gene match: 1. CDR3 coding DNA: TGCGCCAGCAGCTTAGGACTAGCGGGCTACAATGAGCAGTTCTTC. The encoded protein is CASSLGLAGYNEQFF.

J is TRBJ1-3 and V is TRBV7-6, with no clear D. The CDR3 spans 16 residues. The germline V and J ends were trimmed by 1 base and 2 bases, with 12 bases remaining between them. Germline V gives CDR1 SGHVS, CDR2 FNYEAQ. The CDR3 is CASSLEIRSAGNTIYF. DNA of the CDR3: TGTGCCAGCAGCTTAGAGATAAGGAGCGCTGGAAACACCATATATTTT.

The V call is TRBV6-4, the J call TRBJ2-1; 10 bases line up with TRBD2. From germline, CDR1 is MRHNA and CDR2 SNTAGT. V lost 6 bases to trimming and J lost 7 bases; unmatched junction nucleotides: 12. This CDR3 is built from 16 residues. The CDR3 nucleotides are TGTGCCAGCAGCCTAAGGAGCGGGGGGGCGTTTAATGAGCAGTTCTTC. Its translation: CASSLRSGGAFNEQFF.

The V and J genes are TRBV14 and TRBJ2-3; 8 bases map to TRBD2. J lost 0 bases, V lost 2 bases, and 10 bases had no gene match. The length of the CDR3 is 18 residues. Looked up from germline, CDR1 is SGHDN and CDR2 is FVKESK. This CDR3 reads CASSQFAGGPTSTDTQYF. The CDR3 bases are TGTGCCAGCAGCCAATTCGCGGGGGGACCTACTAGCACAGATACGCAGTATTTT.

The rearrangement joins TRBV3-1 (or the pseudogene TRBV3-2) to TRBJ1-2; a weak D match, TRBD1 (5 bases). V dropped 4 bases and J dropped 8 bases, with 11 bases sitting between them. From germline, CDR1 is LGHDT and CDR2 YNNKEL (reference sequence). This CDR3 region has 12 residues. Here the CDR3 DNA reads TGTGCCAGCAGCCCGCTCCAGGGAGGCTACACCTTC. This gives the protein CASSPLQGGYTF.

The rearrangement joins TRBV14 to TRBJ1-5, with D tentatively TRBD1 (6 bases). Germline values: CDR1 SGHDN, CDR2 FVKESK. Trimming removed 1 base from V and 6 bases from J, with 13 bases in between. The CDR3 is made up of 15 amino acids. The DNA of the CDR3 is TGTGCCAGCAGCCAAGGGGGGCGACGGGGTCAGCCCCAGCATTTT. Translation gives CASSQGGRRGQPQHF.